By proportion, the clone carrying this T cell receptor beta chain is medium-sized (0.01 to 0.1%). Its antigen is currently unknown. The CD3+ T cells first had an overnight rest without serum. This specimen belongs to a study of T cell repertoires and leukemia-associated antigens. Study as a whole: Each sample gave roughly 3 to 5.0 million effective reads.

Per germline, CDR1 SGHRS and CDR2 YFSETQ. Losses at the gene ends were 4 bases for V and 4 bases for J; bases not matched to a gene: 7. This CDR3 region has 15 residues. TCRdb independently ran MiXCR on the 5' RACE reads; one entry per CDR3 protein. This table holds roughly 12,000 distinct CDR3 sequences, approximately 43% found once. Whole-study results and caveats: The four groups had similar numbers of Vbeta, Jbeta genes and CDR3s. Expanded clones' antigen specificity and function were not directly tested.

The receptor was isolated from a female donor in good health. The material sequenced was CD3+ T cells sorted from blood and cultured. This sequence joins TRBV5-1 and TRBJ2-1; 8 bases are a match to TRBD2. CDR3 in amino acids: CASSLALAEYNEQFF. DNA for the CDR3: TGCGCCAGCAGCCTTGCACTAGCGGAATACAATGAGCAGTTCTTC.